The 19 T cell receptor beta chains in this list originate from one sample, sequenced in a study of T cell responses to AZD1222 COVID-19 vaccine. Assay: immunoSEQ multiplex PCR; the TCRdb copy retains only in-frame clones and omits some. The sample includes some 200,000 clones, around 94% of them seen just once. The input for sequencing was peripheral blood, taken 28 days after the second dose of the MenACWY control vaccine. The origin of the receptors is an adult who received the MenACWY meningococcal vaccine as a control.

V and J are TRBV28 and TRBJ1-2; 12 positions match TRBD1. Germline CDR1 reads MDHEN; CDR2 reads SYDVKM. V lost 5 bases, J lost 4 bases, and 8 bases stayed unmatched. This CDR3 has 16 amino acids. The CDR3 nucleotides read TGTGCCAGCAGTGGGACAGGGGGCGGAGGGAGCTATGGCTACACCTTC. Protein sequence: CASSGTGGGGSYGYTF.

The V call is TRBV18, the J call TRBJ2-1; 8 bases fit TRBD2. Per germline, CDR1 KGHSH and CDR2 LQKENI. V shed 2 bases and J 0 bases; nucleotides not matched to a gene: 9. This CDR3 region has 18 residues. DNA for the CDR3: TGTGCCAGCTCACCAGGGCTAGCGGGCGGGAGCTCCTACAATGAGCAGTTCTTC. Residues: CASSPGLAGGSSYNEQFF.

This chain connects TRBV5-1 to TRBJ1-1; maybe TRBD1 (5 bases). Trimming took 0 bases from V and 8 from J, leaving 8 bases between them. The germline V gene encodes CDR1 SGHRS and CDR2 YFSETQ. The CDR3 has 12 residues. The chain's CDR3 is CASSLGPGEAFF. The CDR3 DNA follows: TGCGCCAGCAGCTTGGGGCCAGGGGAAGCTTTCTTT.

The V gene is TRBV30, the J gene TRBJ1-5; TRBD1 matches at 9 bases. Germline trimming cut 6 bases from V and 5 bases from J; bases unmatched to any gene: 14. The CDR3 is 16 residues long. Germline V gives CDR1 GTSNPN, CDR2 SVGIG (reference sequence). The CDR3 DNA reads as TGTGCCTGTTCTCCGACCGGGACAGGGTGGGATCAGCCCCAGCATTTT. Its protein product is CACSPTGTGWDQPQHF.

The chain couples TRBV27 to TRBJ2-4; unclear D gene. From germline, CDR1 is MNHEY and CDR2 SMNVEV (reference sequence). Trimming removed 5 bases at V and 1 base at J, with 3 bases between. The CDR3 is 12 amino acids. CDR3 in DNA: TGTGCCAGCAGTAACGCCAAAAACATTCAGTACTTC. Translation: CASSNAKNIQYF.

This clone was seen once. The V and J genes are TRBV7-2 and TRBJ1-1; D ambiguous. Germline V lookup: CDR1 SGHTA, CDR2 FQGNSA. Trimming took off 8 bases at V and 1 base at J, with 11 bases between the two ends. The CDR3 is 13 residues long. The CDR3 DNA is TGTGCCAGCTCCGGGATTGCGAACACTGAAGCTTTCTTT. This sequence encodes CASSGIANTEAFF.

J is TRBJ2-2 and V is TRBV7-2; TRBD2 might be the D (6 bases). The length of the CDR3 is 18 residues. V lost 5 bases and J 4 bases, leaving 23 bases between the germline ends. Germline loops: CDR1 SGHTA, CDR2 FQGNSA. The chain's CDR3 is CASSQRVELPGSTGELFF. The DNA for the CDR3 is TGTGCCAGCAGCCAGCGGGTAGAGCTACCCGGTAGCACCGGGGAGCTGTTTTTT.

The V call is TRBV30, the J call TRBJ1-2; D is undetermined. CDR3 length: 11 residues. Germline-derived CDR1 and CDR2 are GTSNPN and SVGIG (reference sequence). Trimming took off 2 bases at V and 8 bases at J, with 9 bases between the two ends. CDR3 in amino acids: CAWSRPAGYTF. The DNA for the CDR3 is TGTGCCTGGAGTCGGCCGGCGGGCTACACCTTC. Based on the CDR3 plus reference TRBV30 and TRBJ1-2, the full variable domain is SQTIHQWPATLVQPVGSPLSLECTVEGTSNPNLYWYRQAAGRGLQLLFYSVGIGQISSEVPQNLSASRPQDRQFILSSKKLLLSDSGFYLCAWSRPAGYTFGSGTRLTVV.

V and J are TRBV25-1 and TRBJ1-2; TRBD1 might be the D (6 bases). V dropped 3 bases and J dropped 4 bases, with 18 bases sitting between them. Germline CDR1 and CDR2: MGHDK and SYGVNS. This CDR3 has 16 residues. CDR3 loop: CASSDKGRGPGYGYTF. CDR3 nucleotide sequence: TGTGCCAGCAGTGATAAAGGGCGGGGGCCTGGCTATGGCTACACCTTC.

V usage is TRBV10-1 and J usage is TRBJ2-3; D is unresolved. In germline, CDR1 is WNHNN, CDR2 SYGVQD (reference sequence). V lost 7 bases and J 0 bases, leaving 17 bases between the germline ends. This CDR3 region has 16 residues. The CDR3 DNA is TGCGCCAGCATACTCGTCAGCTGGACGAGCACAGATACGCAGTATTTT. Its translation: CASILVSWTSTDTQYF.

V is TRBV12-3 or TRBV12-4 and J is TRBJ2-3; no reliable D call. This CDR3 contains 13 residues. Trimming took 5 bases from V and 2 from J, leaving 8 bases between them. CDR3 protein: CASSTRPTDTQYF. The CDR3 DNA follows: TGTGCCAGCAGTACGAGACCCACAGATACGCAGTATTTT.

This chain connects TRBV7-6 to TRBJ2-2; D possibly uses TRBD1 or TRBD2 (5 bases each). This CDR3 comprises 16 residues. V lost 2 bases, J lost 0 bases, and 10 bases lay in between. Per the germline V gene, CDR1 is SGHVS and CDR2 is FNYEAQ. As DNA, the CDR3 is TGTGCCAGCAGCTTACCCGGGGCGGCGAACACCGGGGAGCTGTTTTTT. The encoded protein is CASSLPGAANTGELFF.

The chain combines TRBV6-2 or TRBV6-3 with TRBJ1-2; D may be TRBD1 (6 bases). The ends were cut back, 4 bases at V and 1 base at J, with 7 bases in the middle. The CDR3 consists of 13 residues. Germline V gene lookup returns CDR1 MNHEY and CDR2 SVGEGT. The CDR3 bases are TGTGCCAGCAGTTTGGACAGTAACTATGGCTACACCTTC. This gives the protein CASSLDSNYGYTF.

The chain recombines TRBV5-1 with TRBJ2-2; TRBD2 matches 8 bases. Germline V CDR1 and CDR2: SGHRS, YFSETQ. After removal of 2 bases from V and 3 bases from J, the junction contained 6 bases not matched to a gene. The CDR3 consists of 16 residues. CDR3 sequence reads: CASSLAGEGYTGELFF. CDR3 nucleotide sequence: TGCGCCAGCAGCTTAGCGGGAGAAGGCTACACCGGGGAGCTGTTTTTT.

This chain links TRBV6-5 with TRBJ1-5, with D possibly matching TRBD1 (5 bases). V was cut by 6 bases and J by 2 bases, with 11 bases left in between. The V gene's germline CDR1 is MNHEY and CDR2 SVGAGI. The CDR3 is made up of 14 amino acids. CDR3 amino acids: CASSGATGNQPQHF. CDR3 nucleotides: TGTGCCAGCAGCGGGGCGACAGGCAATCAGCCCCAGCATTTT.

CDR3 protein: CASSLGLADTQYF. CDR3 sequence (DNA): TGTGCCAGCAGCTTGGGACTAGCAGATACGCAGTATTTT. The chain is built from TRBV9 and TRBJ2-3, with 8 bases identical to TRBD2. V shed 4 bases and J 4 bases; nucleotides not matched to a gene: 2. Germline-derived CDR1 and CDR2 are SGDLS and YYNGEE. The CDR3 totals 13 residues.

The genes are TRBV3-1 (or the pseudogene TRBV3-2) and TRBJ1-6; D is unresolved. The V gene lost 3 bases and the J gene lost 9 bases, with 15 bases spanning the gap. The CDR3 spans 15 residues. Germline loops: CDR1 LGHDT, CDR2 YNNKEL (reference sequence). The CDR3 region is CASSHQNQEGSPLHF. CDR3 sequence (DNA): TGTGCCAGCAGCCACCAGAATCAAGAGGGTTCACCCCTCCACTTT.

The J gene is TRBJ2-1, the V gene TRBV24-1, with D unclear. CDR3 length: 13 amino acids. V was shortened by 1 base and J by 10 bases, with 10 bases between the two germline ends. Germline V gives CDR1 KGHDR, CDR2 SFDVKD. DNA for the CDR3: TGTGCCACCAGTGATTTAACTACCGGGGAGCAGTTCTTC. This gives the protein CATSDLTTGEQFF.

The genes are TRBV2 and TRBJ2-5; 8 bases map to TRBD2. The CDR3 covers 15 residues. Losses at the gene ends were 8 bases for V and 0 bases for J; bases not matched to a gene: 8. The germline V gene has CDR1 SNHLY and CDR2 FYNNEI. The DNA for the CDR3 is TGTGCCAGCCTTCCGACTAGCGTTGACCAAGAGACCCAGTACTTC. This gives the protein CASLPTSVDQETQYF.